Below are 20 T cell receptor beta chains sequenced from a single sample in a study of T cells in Graves' hyperthyroidism and ophthalmopathy. It was RNA transcripts that yielded the amplified TCR beta CDR3 regions. The HTBI set primed first-round TCR CDR3 RT-PCR. TCRdb reprocessed the multiplex PCR reads with MiXCR, giving one entry per CDR3 protein. The sample lists roughly 580,000 distinct CDR3 sequences, 14% occurring once. The sequencing input was blood. The source is a young woman with Graves' hyperthyroidism that later progressed to Graves' ophthalmopathy.

This clonotype was found many times. The chain recombines TRBV29-1 with TRBJ1-1, with D unresolved. The germline V gene has CDR1 SQVTM and CDR2 ANQGSEA. The CDR3 extends over 13 amino acids. Trimming took 3 bases from V and 0 from J, leaving 8 bases between them. The CDR3 sequence: CSVDGRMNTEAFF. CDR3 DNA: TGCAGCGTTGACGGGAGGATGAACACTGAAGCTTTCTTT.

CDR3 DNA: TGCGCCAGCAGCCAAGGAAGGTGGGGGACAACTAATGAAAAACTGTTTTTT. Protein: CASSQGRWGTTNEKLFF. The rearrangement joins TRBV4-1 to TRBJ1-4, with D possibly being TRBD1 (5 bases). Germline CDR1 and CDR2: MGHRA and YSYEKL. Deletions cut 1 base from V and 0 bases from J, with 12 bases between. The CDR3 has 17 amino acids.

This sequence joins TRBV6-4 and TRBJ2-7; 10 bases match TRBD2. V shed 5 bases and J 4 bases; nucleotides not matched to a gene: 8. CDR3 length: 15 amino acids. The V gene's germline CDR1 is MRHNA and CDR2 SNTAGT. The CDR3 DNA follows: TGTGCCAGCAGTTCCCCTAGCGGGAGCTGGTACGAGCAGTACTTC. Translation: CASSSPSGSWYEQYF.

The V call is TRBV20-1, the J call TRBJ1-2; D is unresolved. Germline V gene sequence: CDR1 DFQATT, CDR2 SNEGSKA (reference sequence). V was shortened by 5 bases and J by 8 bases, with 6 bases between the two germline ends. The CDR3 loop spans 9 amino acids. The CDR3 reads CSARGGYTF. CDR3 bases: TGCAGTGCTCGTGGCGGCTACACCTTC.

This clonotype showed up many times. The J gene is TRBJ1-1, the V gene TRBV11-2; 7 bases fit TRBD1. CDR1 is SGHAT and CDR2 is FQNNGV in the germline V gene. With V trimmed by 5 bases and J by 11 bases, 8 bases remained unmatched. The CDR3 runs to 12 residues. The CDR3 here is CASSEGARGAFF. For the CDR3, the DNA is TGTGCCAGCAGCGAGGGGGCTCGGGGCGCTTTCTTT.

This clonotype came up many times. This rearrangement joins TRBV6-1 to TRBJ2-5; 15 bases line up with TRBD2. This CDR3 has 18 residues. V gave up 5 bases and J gave up 1 base; unmatched junction bases: 8. The germline V gene encodes CDR1 MNHNS and CDR2 SASEGT. CDR3 nucleotides: TGTGCCAGCAGTTCGGGACTAGCGGGAGGAGGGGCCCAAGAGACCCAGTACTTC. Translating it yields CASSSGLAGGGAQETQYF.

This clonotype was seen many times. The J gene is TRBJ2-3, the V gene TRBV3-1; D might be TRBD2 (7 bases). The CDR3 is 14 residues long. Trimming left V 4 bases short and J 6 bases short, with 14 bases between. The V gene's germline CDR1 is LGHDT and CDR2 YNNKEL (reference sequence). The CDR3 DNA sequence: TGTGCCAGCAGCCCACGGGGGGCTGCCGATACGCAGTATTTT. Translation: CASSPRGAADTQYF.

The chain links TRBV9 to TRBJ2-1; 14 bases line up with TRBD2. The germline gives CDR1 SGDLS, CDR2 YYNGEE. Trimming took 3 bases from V and 6 from J; bases not matched to a gene: 11. The CDR3 is 18 amino acids. CDR3 DNA sequence: TGTGCCAGCAGCGAACCTTCTCAGGGACTAGCGGGAGTCAATGAGCAGTTCTTC. This sequence encodes CASSEPSQGLAGVNEQFF. Combining the CDR3 with reference TRBV9 and TRBJ2-1 gives the whole variable domain DSGVTQTPKHLITATGQRVTLRCSPRSGDLSVYWYQQSLDQGLQFLIQYYNGEERAKGNILERFSAQQFPDLHSELNLSSLELGDSALYFCASSEPSQGLAGVNEQFFGPGTRLTVL.

This clonotype was recorded at least ten times. V usage is TRBV10-3 and J usage is TRBJ2-1; 7 bases are shared with TRBD2. The germline V gene encodes CDR1 ENHRY and CDR2 SYGVKD. V lost 7 bases, J lost 0 bases, and 6 bases stayed unmatched. The CDR3 contains 15 residues. The CDR3, as DNA: TGTGCCATCATGAGGCGGGAGAGCTCCTACAATGAGCAGTTCTTC. Translation: CAIMRRESSYNEQFF.

Many counts were recorded for this clonotype. The chain combines TRBV5-1 with TRBJ2-1, with TRBD1 identical over 8 bases. Germline loops: CDR1 SGHRS, CDR2 YFSETQ. Trimming at V came to 1 base and at J to 6 bases, leaving 6 bases not matched to a gene. The CDR3 contains 15 residues. The CDR3 protein is CASSLRQGASNEQFF. For the CDR3, the DNA is TGCGCCAGCAGCTTGCGGCAGGGGGCTAGCAATGAGCAGTTCTTC.

This clonotype appeared many times. The chain employs TRBV7-9 and TRBJ2-1; the D gene could be TRBD1 or TRBD2 (5 bases each). From germline, CDR1 is SEHNR and CDR2 FQNEAQ (reference sequence). Deletions cut 5 bases from V and 11 bases from J, with 19 bases between. The length of the CDR3 is 14 residues. The CDR3 bases are TGTGCCAGCAGCCCGTCCACCGGGGCGAGTAAGCAGTTCTTC. Its translation is CASSPSTGASKQFF.

This clonotype was counted ten times or more. The chain employs TRBV12-3 or TRBV12-4 and TRBJ1-2; D is unresolved. Trimming took 6 bases from V and 8 from J, leaving 16 bases between them. The CDR3 runs to 13 residues. The CDR3 loop reads CASRALESWGYTF. The DNA of the CDR3 is TGTGCCAGCAGGGCATTAGAATCGTGGGGCTACACCTTC.

This clonotype appeared many times. The chain couples TRBV19 to TRBJ1-1; D perhaps matches TRBD1 (6 bases). The V and J ends lost 10 bases and 0 bases respectively, with 18 bases between them. In germline, CDR1 is LNHDA, CDR2 SQIVND (reference sequence). The length of the CDR3 is 15 residues. In DNA, the CDR3 is TGTGCCACAAGGAGTTCAGGGGTTGTGAACACTGAAGCTTTCTTT. Amino acid sequence: CATRSSGVVNTEAFF.

The sample holds many counts of this clonotype. V and J are TRBV28 and TRBJ1-1; D is perhaps TRBD1 (5 bases). This CDR3 is built from 15 residues. Trimming took off 10 bases at V and 5 bases at J, with 23 bases between the two ends. Germline loops: CDR1 MDHEN, CDR2 SYDVKM. CDR3 protein: CATNRDSVWLTEAFF. In DNA form, the CDR3 reads TGTGCCACTAATCGGGACTCCGTGTGGTTGACTGAAGCTTTCTTT.

The chain carries TRBV19 and TRBJ2-7; tentative D call: TRBD2 (5 bases). The CDR3 is 14 amino acids. Germline values: CDR1 LNHDA, CDR2 SQIVND (reference sequence). Trimming stripped 3 bases from V and 4 bases from J, with 13 bases between. This CDR3 reads CASSIAYPGYEQYF. The CDR3 DNA is TGTGCCAGTAGTATTGCCTACCCGGGATACGAGCAGTACTTC.

This clonotype was counted a single time. This may arise from a read error, as a much more abundant clone is one base away. J is TRBJ2-5 and V is TRBV19, with 7 bases matching TRBD2. CDR1 LNHDA and CDR2 SQIVND come from the germline V gene (reference sequence). CDR3 length equals 15 residues. The CDR3 DNA is TGTGCCAGTAGTATTTTTGCGGGAGTACAAGTGACCCAGTACTTC. Translating gives CASSIFAGVQVTQYF.

This clonotype was detected ten times or more. V usage is TRBV29-1 and J usage is TRBJ2-7; 13 bases agree with TRBD2. Germline values: CDR1 SQVTM, CDR2 ANQGSEA. The CDR3 has 16 residues. Germline trimming cut 6 bases from V and 0 bases from J; bases unmatched to any gene: 8. DNA for the CDR3: TGCAGCGTCGCCCCGGGACTAGCGGGGATCTCCTACGAGCAGTACTTC. Amino acids: CSVAPGLAGISYEQYF.

The chain combines TRBV6-1 with TRBJ1-6; no clear D gene. V lost 6 bases and J lost 8, with 11 bases in between. Germline loops: CDR1 MNHNS, CDR2 SASEGT. CDR3 length equals 13 residues. The CDR3, as DNA: TGTGCCAGCAGGACCCAGGCTGATTCACCCCTCCACTTT. Translating gives CASRTQADSPLHF.

This clonotype showed up many times. This rearrangement joins TRBV12-3 or TRBV12-4 to TRBJ1-1; no reliable D call. The CDR3 is 14 amino acids. V was cut by 5 bases and J by 0 bases, with 10 bases left in between. DNA of the CDR3: TGTGCCAGCAGTCCCCATGACATGAACACTGAAGCTTTCTTT. It encodes CASSPHDMNTEAFF.

The CDR3 sequence is CASSPNTGVLADQPQHF. Written as DNA, the CDR3 is TGTGCCAGCAGCCCTAATACAGGGGTGTTAGCCGATCAGCCCCAGCATTTT. The chain employs TRBV7-4 and TRBJ1-5, with TRBD1 identical over 7 bases. The CDR3 runs to 17 residues. Looked up from germline, CDR1 is SGHVT and CDR2 is SQSDAQ. Trimming took 5 bases from V and 5 from J; bases not matched to a gene: 15. The variable domain in full, with the rest retrieved from reference TRBV7-4 and TRBJ1-5, is GAGVSQSPRYKVAKRGRDVALRCDSISGHVTLYWYRQTLGQGSEVLTYSQSDAQRDKSGRPSGRFSAERPERSVSTLKIQRTEQGDSAVYLCASSPNTGVLADQPQHFGDGTRLSIL.